This T cell receptor (beta chain) comes out of a study of T cells expressing NK-cell markers. Across the study: Of eight sequenced donors, seven were HCMV-seropositive and one HCMV-seronegative. The study's findings and limits: Several of the donors carried dominant NKG2C+ clonotypes that took up about 1.0-7.0% of their CD8+ T cells.

A 5'RACE template switching approach incorporating UMIs was used to make TCR beta cDNA. TCRdb reworked the 5' RACE reads into one entry per CDR3 protein, no DNA. This listing includes about 160,000 distinct CDR3 sequences. About this clonotype: The antigen is not known.

Material: blood T cells: a sorted CD56 or NKG2C T cell subset, CD4+ or CD8+ T cells, or bulk PBMC T cells (not recorded which). The source is a woman aged 18-70 years in good health.

CDR3 amino acids: CASSEDWGRSNQPQHF. The chain uses TRBV6-1 and TRBJ1-5. The length of the CDR3 is 16 residues. Germline V gene data show CDR1 as MNHNS and CDR2 as SASEGT.